This T cell receptor beta chain was recovered during a study of T-cell reconstitution after alpha-beta-depleted transplantation in children (dated by TCRdb to the mid-2010s). Background for the entire study: The study quantitatively tracked T-cell immune reconstitution after TCRalphabeta/CD19-depleted allogeneic hematopoietic cell transplantation in children using TCR repertoire profiling. What the research found in general, with its limitations: About two months after transplant, the apparently early recovery of alphabetaT-cell counts reportedly depended on just several hundred clones that had expanded rapidly and came from non-depleted graft cells. The high TCRbeta diversity at day 60 in some patients was ascribed to recipient T cells and intrathymic progenitors that had survived conditioning. Over subsequent months, a decline in hyperexpanded clone frequencies was noted, and after one year, T-cell counts and TCRbeta diversity were mostly ascribed to newly produced T cells.

The library came from PCR. Data came from an Illumina HiSeq 2500. TCR library preparation used molecular barcoding, with unique molecular identifiers applied to normalize quantification of the TCRbeta repertoire. The raw public data were reprocessed by TCRdb itself: fastp quality trimming at Q25, MiXCR clonotype calling, in-frame beta chains only. Under each unique CDR3 protein, matching rows form one entry showing the most common genes and DNA. This sample comprises roughly 200,000 distinct CDR3 sequences, 11% of them detected only once. Approximately 30% of the sample is held by the ten biggest clonotypes. This clonotype was recorded many times. The clone's antigen remains unknown. Base qualities are not provided; no much larger clone lies one nucleotide away. The treatment or condition label, read with the paper, signifies: allogeneic hematopoietic cell transplantation with graft depleted of TCRalphabeta T cells and CD19 B cells. Transplant recipients were children who received TCRalphabeta/CD19-depleted allogeneic hematopoietic cell grafts.

The CDR3 starts with the cysteine, ends with the phenylalanine, and has 17 residues. The read is trimmed to its CDR3 DNA, 51 bases read in frame from base 1. V sheds 3 bases and J sheds 2 bases, leaving 19 bases between their ends. CDR1 MDHEN and CDR2 SYDVKM are derived from the germline V gene. This TCR was recovered from a child younger than two with acute myeloid leukemia, due to receive a stem cell transplant. The chain is assembled from TRBV28 and TRBJ2-5; perhaps TRBD2 is the D gene, with 6 bases matching. Sequencing was performed on PBMCs, taken before TCRalphabeta/CD19-depleted stem cell transplant. The nucleotide sequence reads as follows: TGTGCCAGCAGTTTCCCTGGACGGGGGACGCAGCAAGAGACCCAGTACTTC. This codes for CASSFPGRGTQQETQYF.